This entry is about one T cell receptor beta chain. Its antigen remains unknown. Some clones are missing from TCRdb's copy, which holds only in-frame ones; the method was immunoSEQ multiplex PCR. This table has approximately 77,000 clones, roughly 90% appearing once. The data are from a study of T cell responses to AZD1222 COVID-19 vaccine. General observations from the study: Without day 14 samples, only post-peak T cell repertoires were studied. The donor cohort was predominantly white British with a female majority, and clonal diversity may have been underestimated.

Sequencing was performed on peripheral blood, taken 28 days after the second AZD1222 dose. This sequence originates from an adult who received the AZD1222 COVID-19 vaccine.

The CDR3 loop reads CASSVRLAGSTDTQYF. For the CDR3, the DNA is TGTGCCAGCAGCGTCCGACTAGCGGGTTCCACAGATACGCAGTATTTT. V is TRBV9 and J is TRBJ2-3; the match to TRBD2 covers 10 bases. The germline CDR1 and CDR2 sequences are SGDLS and YYNGEE. Trimming cost V 2 bases and J 2 bases; bases outside gene matches: 5. The CDR3 has 16 residues.